The rows below give T cell receptor beta chains drawn from one sample of a study of type 1 regulatory T cells. Each CDR3 protein gets one entry after TCRdb re-called the reads with MiXCR. The sample gives some 100,000 distinct CDR3 sequences, roughly 30% of which show up once; roughly 2.2% is in the top ten. The source material was CD4+ T cells, either the whole sample or a sorted fraction (not recorded which). These TCRs come from a human donor in good health. CDR3s include the opening cysteine and the closing phenylalanine or tryptophan. A D gene is named only where the DNA matches it firmly. Clone size is stated in some rows and not others, as once, few, many or a class when expanded.

v_gene,j_gene,abundance,d_gene,CDR3aa,CDR3nt
TRBV12-3/TRBV12-4,TRBJ2-3,few,NA,CASSLFSTGTDTQYF,TGTGCCAGCAGTTTATTCTCGACAGGCACAGATACGCAGTATTTT
TRBV20-1,TRBJ2-7,few,TRBD1,CSAGVGTGLYEQYF,TGCAGTGCTGGCGTCGGGACAGGACTATACGAGCAGTACTTC
TRBV7-9,TRBJ2-5,NA,NA,CASSLAYYSKETQYF,TGTGCCAGCAGCTTAGCTTACTACAGTAAAGAGACCCAGTACTTC
TRBV5-1,TRBJ2-6,few,NA,CASSPSPQGSGANVLTF,TGCGCCAGCAGCCCTTCGCCTCAGGGTTCTGGGGCCAACGTCCTGACTTTC
TRBV6-1,TRBJ1-1,NA,NA,CASNQTPVNTEAFF,TGTGCCAGCAACCAAACCCCGGTGAACACTGAAGCTTTCTTT
TRBV5-1,TRBJ2-1,few,TRBD2,CASSWGGGGGTEQFF,TGCGCCAGCAGCTGGGGCGGCGGGGGTGGCACTGAGCAGTTCTTC
TRBV7-2,TRBJ2-7,few,NA,CASTQNRDPYEQYF,TGTGCCAGCACCCAGAACAGGGATCCCTACGAGCAGTACTTC
TRBV23-1,TRBJ2-7,NA,NA,CASKRPDGSYEQYF,TGCGCCAGCAAGCGCCCCGACGGCTCCTACGAGCAGTACTTC
TRBV27,TRBJ2-7,NA,NA,CASGLEGLGYEQYF,TGTGCCAGCGGGTTAGAAGGACTCGGCTACGAGCAGTACTTC
TRBV19,TRBJ2-6,once,NA,CASSIVFGSGANVLTF,TGTGCCAGTAGTATAGTTTTTGGTTCTGGGGCCAACGTCCTGACTTTC
TRBV27,TRBJ2-4,NA,NA,CASSPKRDEGKNIQYF,TGTGCCAGCAGTCCCAAGCGAGACGAAGGCAAAAACATTCAGTACTTC
TRBV6-1,TRBJ1-6,NA,NA,CASSEVWGSPLHF,TGTGCCAGCAGTGAAGTGTGGGGTTCACCCCTCCACTTT
TRBV10-3,TRBJ1-5,NA,NA,CAISDRDGNQPQHF,TGTGCCATCAGTGACCGAGACGGGAATCAGCCCCAGCATTTT
TRBV7-2,TRBJ2-2,NA,NA,CASSLALGNTGELFF,TGTGCCAGCAGCTTAGCGCTGGGCAACACCGGGGAGCTGTTTTTT
TRBV20-1,TRBJ2-7,NA,NA,CSARGVLTTYEQYF,TGCAGTGCTAGAGGGGTACTAACAACCTACGAGCAGTACTTC
TRBV24-1,TRBJ2-2,NA,NA,CATSKQDSGELFF,TGTGCCACCAGCAAACAGGACTCCGGGGAGCTGTTTTTT
TRBV3-1,TRBJ2-5,NA,NA,CASSRESGETQYF,TGTGCCAGCAGCCGGGAGAGCGGAGAGACCCAGTACTTC
TRBV6-2/TRBV6-3,TRBJ2-3,NA,NA,CASSYGGAHTDTQYF,TGTGCCAGCAGTTACGGCGGGGCCCACACAGATACGCAGTATTTT
TRBV9,TRBJ2-7,once,TRBD1,CASSTTRQGASEQYF,TGTGCCAGCAGCACCACTAGACAGGGGGCGAGTGAGCAGTACTTC
TRBV20-1,TRBJ1-5,NA,NA,CSAILGTMSYSNQPQHF,TGCAGTGCCATTCTGGGGACAATGTCTTATAGCAATCAGCCCCAGCATTTT
TRBV28,TRBJ2-1,NA,NA,CASSFRSRSPSDEQFF,TGTGCCAGCAGTTTTAGGTCCCGGTCGCCCTCGGATGAGCAGTTCTTC
TRBV4-2,TRBJ1-1,few,NA,CASSQVKGSGMNTEAFF,TGTGCCAGCAGCCAAGTGAAGGGGTCCGGAATGAACACTGAAGCTTTCTTT
TRBV4-2,TRBJ2-3,NA,NA,CASSQDGADTQYF,TGTGCCAGCAGCCAAGATGGGGCAGATACGCAGTATTTT
TRBV27,TRBJ2-5,NA,TRBD2,CASSLSGSQETQYF,TGTGCCAGCAGTTTGAGCGGGAGCCAAGAGACCCAGTACTTC
TRBV25-1,TRBJ2-2,few,TRBD2,CASSETSGSTPGELFF,TGTGCCAGCTCAGAGACTAGCGGGAGCACCCCCGGGGAGCTGTTTTTT
TRBV7-9,TRBJ2-7,few,TRBD1,CASSLGSWTGGDEQYF,TGTGCCAGCAGCCTAGGTTCATGGACAGGGGGCGACGAGCAGTACTTC
TRBV7-2,TRBJ2-1,few,TRBD1,CASSARTGEGNEQFF,TGTGCCAGCAGCGCCAGGACAGGGGAGGGCAATGAGCAGTTCTTC
TRBV6-2/TRBV6-3,TRBJ2-1,NA,TRBD2,CASSYPRLAGGKNNEQFF,TGTGCCAGCAGTTACCCTAGACTAGCGGGAGGGAAGAACAATGAGCAGTTCTTC
TRBV12-3/TRBV12-4,TRBJ2-7,NA,TRBD2,CASSSGAGGREQYF,TGTGCCAGCAGTTCGGGAGCGGGGGGTCGGGAGCAGTACTTC
TRBV7-2,TRBJ2-7,NA,NA,CASSSGVYEQYF,TGTGCCAGCAGCTCGGGAGTTTACGAGCAGTACTTC
TRBV3-1,TRBJ2-1,NA,TRBD2,CASSLAGGSSPYNEQLF,TGTGCCAGCAGCCTAGCGGGAGGGAGTAGCCCCTACAATGAGCAGCTCTTC
TRBV6-6,TRBJ2-7,few,NA,CASYGGRAYEQYF,TGTGCCAGCTACGGGGGCAGGGCCTACGAGCAGTACTTC
TRBV7-2,TRBJ2-7,NA,TRBD2,CASSIRTSGSPEQYF,TGTGCCAGCAGCATAAGGACTAGCGGGAGCCCCGAGCAGTACTTC
TRBV4-1,TRBJ1-5,NA,NA,CASSQSSGGSQPQHF,TGCGCCAGCAGCCAGTCGAGCGGGGGGAGTCAGCCCCAGCATTTT
TRBV3-1,TRBJ2-7,few,NA,CASSQLGRGRTYEQYF,TGTGCCAGCAGCCAACTGGGCCGCGGACGGACCTACGAGCAGTACTTC
TRBV7-2,TRBJ2-3,few,NA,CASSRPPPTDTQYF,TGTGCCAGCAGCCGACCTCCCCCCACAGATACGCAGTATTTT
TRBV7-2,TRBJ2-7,NA,TRBD2,CASIRRTSGQGYKQYF,TGTGCCAGCATCAGGCGGACTAGCGGTCAGGGCTACAAGCAGTACTTC
TRBV2,TRBJ2-3,few,NA,CASSESTGATDTQYF,TGTGCCAGCAGTGAAAGTACGGGAGCCACAGATACGCAGTATTTT
TRBV5-1,TRBJ2-1,few,NA,CASSLASNSYNEQFF,TGCGCCAGCAGCTTGGCGTCCAACTCCTACAATGAGCAGTTCTTC
TRBV4-1,TRBJ2-1,NA,NA,CASSQDLLVGEQFF,TGCGCCAGCAGCCAAGACCTCTTGGTGGGGGAGCAGTTCTTC
TRBV29-1,TRBJ2-7,NA,TRBD2,CSVASSGRMYEQYF,TGCAGCGTTGCTTCTAGCGGGAGAATGTACGAGCAGTACTTC
TRBV12-3/TRBV12-4,TRBJ2-3,NA,TRBD2,CASSLSSGSRDTQYF,TGTGCCAGCAGTTTGTCCAGCGGGAGCCGAGATACGCAGTATTTT
TRBV4-1,TRBJ2-6,many,NA,CASSQVTGLANVLTF,TGCGCCAGCAGCCAAGTAACAGGGTTGGCCAACGTCCTGACTTTC
TRBV20-1,TRBJ2-5,NA,NA,CSARDGRAETQYF,TGCAGTGCTAGAGATGGCAGGGCAGAGACCCAGTACTTC
TRBV2,TRBJ2-6,NA,NA,CASRYTVSGANVLTF,TGTGCCAGCAGGTACACAGTCTCTGGGGCCAACGTCCTGACTTTC
TRBV6-1,TRBJ2-1,few,NA,CASSDDAEQFF,TGTGCCAGCAGTGACGACGCCGAGCAGTTCTTC
TRBV7-3,TRBJ2-2,few,NA,CASSLRGTGGPIGELFF,TGTGCCAGCAGCTTAAGGGGTACAGGTGGCCCCATCGGGGAGCTGTTTTTT
TRBV3-1,TRBJ2-1,NA,TRBD2,CASSQTSGSGEQFF,TGTGCCAGCAGCCAGACTAGCGGGAGCGGTGAGCAGTTCTTC
TRBV20-1,TRBJ1-3,NA,NA,CSASISTGNTIYF,TGCAGTGCCAGTATCTCTACCGGAAACACCATATATTTT
TRBV20-1,TRBJ2-3,few,TRBD2,CSASPTSGRTDTQYF,TGCAGTGCTAGTCCGACTAGCGGACGCACAGATACGCAGTATTTT
TRBV20-1,TRBJ1-1,few,TRBD1,CSARPGQQNTEAFF,TGCAGTGCTAGACCGGGACAGCAGAACACTGAAGCTTTCTTT
TRBV11-3,TRBJ1-3,few,TRBD1,CASSPGQGPGNTIYF,TGTGCCAGCAGCCCGGGACAGGGGCCCGGAAACACCATATATTTT